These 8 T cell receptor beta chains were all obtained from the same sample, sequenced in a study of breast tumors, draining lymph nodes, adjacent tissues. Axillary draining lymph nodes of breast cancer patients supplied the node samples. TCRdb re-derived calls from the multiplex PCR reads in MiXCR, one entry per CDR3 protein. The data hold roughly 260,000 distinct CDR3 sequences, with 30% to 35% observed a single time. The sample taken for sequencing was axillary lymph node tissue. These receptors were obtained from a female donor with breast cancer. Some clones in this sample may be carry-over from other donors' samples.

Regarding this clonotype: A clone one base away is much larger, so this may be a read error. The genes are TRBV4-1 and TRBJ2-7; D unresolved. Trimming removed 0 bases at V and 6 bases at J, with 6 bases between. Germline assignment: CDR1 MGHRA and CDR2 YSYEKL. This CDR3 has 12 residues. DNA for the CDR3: TGCGCCAGCAGCCAAGATTCTCGCGAGCAGTACTTC. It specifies CASSQDSREQYF.

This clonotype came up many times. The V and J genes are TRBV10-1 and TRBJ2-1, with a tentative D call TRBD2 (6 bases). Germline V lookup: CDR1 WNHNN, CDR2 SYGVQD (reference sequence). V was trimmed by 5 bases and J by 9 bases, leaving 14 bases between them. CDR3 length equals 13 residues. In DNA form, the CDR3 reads TGCGCCAGCAGTAGGCGGCAGGGAGGTGAGCAGTTCTTC. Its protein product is CASSRRQGGEQFF.

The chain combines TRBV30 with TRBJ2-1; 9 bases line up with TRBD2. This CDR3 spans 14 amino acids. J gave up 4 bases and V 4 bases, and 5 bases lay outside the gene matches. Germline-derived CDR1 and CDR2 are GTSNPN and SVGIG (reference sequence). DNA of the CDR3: TGTGCCTGGAATAGCGGGGGCCCGTACAATGAGCAGTTCTTC. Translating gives CAWNSGGPYNEQFF. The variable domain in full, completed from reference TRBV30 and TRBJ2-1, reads SQTIHQWPATLVQPVGSPLSLECTVEGTSNPNLYWYRQAAGRGLQLLFYSVGIGQISSEVPQNLSASRPQDRQFILSSKKLLLSDSGFYLCAWNSGGPYNEQFFGPGTRLTVL.

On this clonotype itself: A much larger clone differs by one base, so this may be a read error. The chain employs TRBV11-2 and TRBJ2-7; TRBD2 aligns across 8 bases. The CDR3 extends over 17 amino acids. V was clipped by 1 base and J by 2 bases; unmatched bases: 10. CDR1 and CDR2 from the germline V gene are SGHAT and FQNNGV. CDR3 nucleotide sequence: TGTGCCAGCAGCTTAGCTACCGGGACTAGTTTCGCCTACGAGCAGTACTTC. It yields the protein CASSLATGTSFAYEQYF.

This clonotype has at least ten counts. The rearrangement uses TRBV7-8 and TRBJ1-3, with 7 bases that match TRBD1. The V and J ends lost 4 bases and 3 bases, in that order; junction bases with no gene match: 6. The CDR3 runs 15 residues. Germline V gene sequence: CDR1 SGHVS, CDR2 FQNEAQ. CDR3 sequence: CASSSDRERGNTIYF. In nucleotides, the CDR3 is TGTGCCAGCAGCTCAGACAGGGAACGTGGAAACACCATATATTTT.

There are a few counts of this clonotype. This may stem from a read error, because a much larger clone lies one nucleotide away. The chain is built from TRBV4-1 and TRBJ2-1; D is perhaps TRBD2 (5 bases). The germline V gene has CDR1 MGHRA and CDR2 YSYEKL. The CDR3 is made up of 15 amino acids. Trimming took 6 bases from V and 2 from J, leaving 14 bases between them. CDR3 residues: CASRRTGGTYNEQFF. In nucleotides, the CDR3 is TGCGCCAGCAGGCGGACTGGCGGAACCTACAATGAGCAGTTCTTC.

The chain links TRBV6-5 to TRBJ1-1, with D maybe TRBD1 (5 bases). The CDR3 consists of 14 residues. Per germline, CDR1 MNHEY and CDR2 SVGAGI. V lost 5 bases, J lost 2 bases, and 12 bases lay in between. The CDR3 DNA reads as TGTGCCAGCAGTCCAACCAGGGTTAACACTGAAGCTTTCTTT. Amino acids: CASSPTRVNTEAFF.

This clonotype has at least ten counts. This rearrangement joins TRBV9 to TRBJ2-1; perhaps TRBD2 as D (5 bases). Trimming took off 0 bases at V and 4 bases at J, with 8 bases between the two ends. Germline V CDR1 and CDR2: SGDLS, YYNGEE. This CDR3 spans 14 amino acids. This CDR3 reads CASSVAGYYNEQFF. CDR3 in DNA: TGTGCCAGCAGCGTAGCGGGATATTACAATGAGCAGTTCTTC.